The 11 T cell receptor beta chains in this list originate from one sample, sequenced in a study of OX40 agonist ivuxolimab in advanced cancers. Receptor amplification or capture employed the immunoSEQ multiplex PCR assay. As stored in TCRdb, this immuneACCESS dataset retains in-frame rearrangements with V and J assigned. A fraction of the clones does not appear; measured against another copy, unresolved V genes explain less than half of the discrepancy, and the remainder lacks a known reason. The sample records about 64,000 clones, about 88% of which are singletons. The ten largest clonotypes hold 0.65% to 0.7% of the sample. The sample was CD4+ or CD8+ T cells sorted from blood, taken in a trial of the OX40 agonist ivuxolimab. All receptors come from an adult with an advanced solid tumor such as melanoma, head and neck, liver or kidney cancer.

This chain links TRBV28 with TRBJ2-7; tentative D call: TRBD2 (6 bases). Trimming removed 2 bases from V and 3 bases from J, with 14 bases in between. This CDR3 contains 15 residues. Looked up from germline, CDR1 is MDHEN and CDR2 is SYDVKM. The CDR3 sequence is CASSLIRGSNYEQYF. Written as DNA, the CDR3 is TGTGCCAGCAGTTTAATACGGGGGTCAAACTACGAGCAGTACTTC.

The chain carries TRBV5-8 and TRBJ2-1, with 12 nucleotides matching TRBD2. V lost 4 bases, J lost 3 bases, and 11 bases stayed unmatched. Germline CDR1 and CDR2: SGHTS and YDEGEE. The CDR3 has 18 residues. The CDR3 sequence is CASSRIPTSGSRYNEQFF. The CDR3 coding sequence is TGTGCCAGCAGCCGGATTCCGACTAGCGGGAGCCGCTACAATGAGCAGTTCTTC. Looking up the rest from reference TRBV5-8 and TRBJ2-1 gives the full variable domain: EAGVTQSPTHLIKTRGQQATLRCSPISGHTSVYWYQQALGLGLQFLLWYDEGEERNRGNFPPRFSGRQFPNYSSELNVNALELEDSALYLCASSRIPTSGSRYNEQFFGPGTRLTVL.

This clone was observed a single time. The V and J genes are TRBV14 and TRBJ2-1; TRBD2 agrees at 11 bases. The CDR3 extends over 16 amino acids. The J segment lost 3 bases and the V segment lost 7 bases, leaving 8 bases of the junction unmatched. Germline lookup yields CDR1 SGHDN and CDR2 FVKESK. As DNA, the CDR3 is TGTGCCAGCACCCCGCCGACTAGCGGGAACTACAATGAGCAGTTCTTC. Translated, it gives CASTPPTSGNYNEQFF.

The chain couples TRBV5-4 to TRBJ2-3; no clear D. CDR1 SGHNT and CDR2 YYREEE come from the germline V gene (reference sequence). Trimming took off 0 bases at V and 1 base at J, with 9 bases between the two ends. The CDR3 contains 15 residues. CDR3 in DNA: TGTGCCAGCAGCTTGGAAAGGGATGGCACAGATACGCAGTATTTT. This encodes CASSLERDGTDTQYF.

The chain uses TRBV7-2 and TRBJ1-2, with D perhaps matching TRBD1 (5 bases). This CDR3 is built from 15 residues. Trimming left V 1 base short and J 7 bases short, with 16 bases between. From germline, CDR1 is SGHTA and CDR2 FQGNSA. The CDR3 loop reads CASSLVVGGSLGYTF. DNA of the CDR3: TGTGCCAGCAGCTTAGTGGTGGGGGGAAGTCTTGGCTACACCTTC.

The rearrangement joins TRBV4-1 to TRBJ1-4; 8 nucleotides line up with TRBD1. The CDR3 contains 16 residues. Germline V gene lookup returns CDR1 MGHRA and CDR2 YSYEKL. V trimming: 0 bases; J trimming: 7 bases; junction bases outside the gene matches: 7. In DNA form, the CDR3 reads TGCGCCAGCAGCCAAGAAACGGACAGGGCAGGTGAAAAACTGTTTTTT. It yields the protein CASSQETDRAGEKLFF.

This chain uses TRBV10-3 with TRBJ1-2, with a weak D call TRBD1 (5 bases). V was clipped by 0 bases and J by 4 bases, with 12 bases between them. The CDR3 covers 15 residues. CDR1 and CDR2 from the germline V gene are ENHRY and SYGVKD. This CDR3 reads CAISESRGAGYGYTF. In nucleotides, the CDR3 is TGTGCCATCAGTGAGTCAAGGGGTGCCGGCTATGGCTACACCTTC.

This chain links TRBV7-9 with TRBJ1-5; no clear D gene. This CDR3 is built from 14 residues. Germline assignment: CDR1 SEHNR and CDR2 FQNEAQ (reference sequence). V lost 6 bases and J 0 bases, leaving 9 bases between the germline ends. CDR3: CASSWTNSNQPQHF. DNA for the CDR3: TGTGCCAGCAGTTGGACGAATAGCAATCAGCCCCAGCATTTT.

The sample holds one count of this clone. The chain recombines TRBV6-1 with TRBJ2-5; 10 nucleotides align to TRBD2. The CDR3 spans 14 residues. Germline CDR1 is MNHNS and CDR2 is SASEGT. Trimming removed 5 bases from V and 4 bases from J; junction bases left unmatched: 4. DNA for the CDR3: TGTGCCAGCAGTCCCAGCGGGAGGGTAGAGACCCAGTACTTC. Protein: CASSPSGRVETQYF.

DNA for the CDR3: TGTGCCATCAGGGGGACAGGGTCCTCCTACGAGCAGTACTTC. This translates into CAIRGTGSSYEQYF. The chain employs TRBV10-3 and TRBJ2-7; TRBD1 matches 9 bases. Germline loops: CDR1 ENHRY, CDR2 SYGVKD. The CDR3 extends over 14 amino acids. Trimming cost V 6 bases and J 0 bases; bases outside gene matches: 3.

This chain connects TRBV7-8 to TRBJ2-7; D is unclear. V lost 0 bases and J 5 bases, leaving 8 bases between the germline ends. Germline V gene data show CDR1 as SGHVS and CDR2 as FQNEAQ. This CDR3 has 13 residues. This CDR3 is CASSLAIKNEQYF. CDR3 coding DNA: TGTGCCAGCAGCTTAGCGATTAAGAACGAGCAGTACTTC.